This TCR beta chain stems from a study of graft-versus-host responses after intestinal transplantation. Study background: Recipients across the board were started on anti-thymocyte globulin induction, then kept on tacrolimus and steroids for around three years. Overall study findings and caveats: Ileal or blood samples showed some GvH clones first, and such clones were also found in recipient marrow. The highest levels of circulating GvH clones went along with early declines in HvG clones after transplant. High graft-versus-host to host-versus-graft clonal ratios were seen in allografts of patients with graft-donor T cell macrochimerism.

TCRdb keeps only in-frame clones here, not all; method: immunoSEQ multiplex PCR. Altogether about 110,000 clones are present, around 90% being singletons, with the ten largest covering about 0.2%. As to this clone: Its target is not known.

Trimming removed 0 bases at V and 2 bases at J, with 9 bases between. Germline CDR1 reads SGHTA; CDR2 reads FQGNSA. The CDR3 has 15 amino acids. The chain recombines TRBV7-2 with TRBJ2-3, with D hard to call. Specimen: unstimulated CD4+ T cells sorted from spleen or lymph node cells, collected before transplant. The clonotype originates from a human donor who was the organ donor for an intestinal transplant. CDR3 loop: CASSLAPANTDTQYF. Here the CDR3 DNA reads TGTGCCAGCAGCTTAGCGCCAGCTAACACAGATACGCAGTATTTT.